The text below deals with one T cell receptor (beta chain). What it binds is not known. The data were obtained in a study of cytomegalovirus exposure and HLA in healthy donors. Primers for the PCR totalled 60 Vbeta and 13 Jbeta. This table comes from immunoSEQ multiplex PCR, and its TCRdb copy is limited to in-frame clones, with some not included. The table records over 65,000 clones, about 81% of them present only once. In nominal health when sampled, donors likely had unrecorded immune exposures nonetheless. There are 12 residues in the CDR3. Trimming removed 7 bases at V and 7 bases at J, with 13 bases between. CDR1 and CDR2 (germline): MDHEN, SYDVKM. General study points: Earlier analysis found most TCR beta V segments productive about 90% or about 30% of the time.

The sample comprised PBMCs. The chain uses TRBV28 and TRBJ2-5, with D tentatively TRBD1 (5 bases). This TCR derives from a human donor in good health. The CDR3 region is CASMGPTGTQYF. CDR3 nucleotide sequence: TGTGCCAGCATGGGCCCCACAGGGACCCAGTACTTC.